The 2 T cell receptor beta chains below come from one sample, sequenced in a study of vaccination effects on CD4 cells after COVID-19 (dated by TCRdb to between 2021 and 2024). Their cognate antigens are unknown. After 10 to 11 days of culture, CD4+ T cells were isolated with the EasySep CD4+ T cell isolation kit. Each participant got two doses of an mRNA SARS-CoV-2 vaccine, either BNT162b2 or mRNA-1273. The library was obtained by the immunoSEQ multiplex PCR assay. This is the immuneACCESS table as TCRdb keeps it, with only in-frame sequences that have V and J called. A part of the clones is gone; compared with another copy, unresolved V genes explain less than half, and the rest is unexplained. The sample profile shows fewer than 35,000 clones; over 70% of them were found once. In total, the top ten clones hold about 16% of the sample. The sample consisted of CD4+ T cells from PBMCs cultured without peptide, taken after COVID-19 vaccination. These receptors came from a human donor who received a COVID-19 vaccine.

Relative to its sample, this clone is medium-sized (0.01 to 0.1%). This sequence joins TRBV2 and TRBJ1-2; D may be TRBD1 (6 bases). V was pared by 6 bases and J by 2 bases, with 10 bases between. CDR3 length equals 13 residues. Germline V gene lookup returns CDR1 SNHLY and CDR2 FYNNEI. In DNA, the CDR3 is TGTGCCAGCAGCGCCGGGACAAACTATGGCTACACCTTC. Its protein product is CASSAGTNYGYTF.

The CDR3 nucleotides are TGTGCCAGCAGCCAAGATCTAGCGGGACCCTACAATGAGCAGTTCTTC. This translates into CASSQDLAGPYNEQFF. The chain couples TRBV4-2 to TRBJ2-1; TRBD2 aligns across 9 bases. This CDR3 comprises 16 residues. V shed 0 bases and J 2 bases; nucleotides not matched to a gene: 2. CDR1 and CDR2 (germline): LGHNA, YNFKEQ.